The 26 T cell receptor beta chains in this list originate from one sample, sequenced in a study of blood T cell repertoires in COVID-19. Sequencing used immunoSEQ multiplex PCR; TCRdb keeps in-frame clones, though not all of them. The sample includes some 120,000 clones, around 86% seen only once; the top ten take roughly 18%. Sequencing used PBMCs or T cells enriched from blood (not recorded which). These receptors all come from a man aged 30 to 45 who had recovered from COVID-19.

A remark on this clone: Germline and junction disagree at one end, which may indicate a read error. The chain is built from TRBV3-1 (or the pseudogene TRBV3-2) and TRBJ2-2, with D possibly being TRBD1 (5 bases). Per germline, CDR1 LGHDT and CDR2 YNNKEL (reference sequence). This CDR3 is 12 amino acids long. The CDR3 nucleotides are TGTGCCAGCAACCAAAAGGGGGGGGAGCTGTTTTTT. It specifies CASNQKGGELFF.

The V gene is TRBV29-1, the J gene TRBJ1-1; D is ambiguous. V was cut by 7 bases and J by 1 base, with 7 bases left in between. Germline CDR1 reads SQVTM; CDR2 reads ANQGSEA. The CDR3 has 11 residues. CDR3 sequence: CSATENTEAFF. CDR3 DNA: TGCAGCGCAACAGAGAACACTGAAGCTTTCTTT.

The rearrangement links TRBV30 to TRBJ2-5; 7 bases line up with TRBD1. The CDR3 has 15 amino acids. Trimming took 0 bases from V and 2 from J; bases not matched to a gene: 6. Looked up from germline, CDR1 is GTSNPN and CDR2 is SVGIG (reference sequence). Here the CDR3 DNA reads TGTGCCTGGAGTGTAAACCAGGGGGATCAAGAGACCCAGTACTTC. As protein: CAWSVNQGDQETQYF.

This clone was seen just once. The chain has TRBV5-1 and TRBJ2-2; tentative D call: TRBD1 (6 bases). CDR1 and CDR2 from the germline V gene are SGHRS and YFSETQ. The germline V and J ends were trimmed by 5 bases and 0 bases, with 11 bases remaining between them. The CDR3 runs 15 residues. As DNA, the CDR3 is TGCGCCAGCAGGTTCGGACAGCCGAACACCGGGGAGCTGTTTTTT. This encodes CASRFGQPNTGELFF.

This clone has just a few counts. The rearrangement joins TRBV11-3 to TRBJ2-2; TRBD2 aligns across 10 bases. Germline CDR1 and CDR2: SGHNT and YENEEA. Trimming at V came to 5 bases and at J to 7 bases, leaving 4 bases not matched to a gene. The CDR3 length is 14 residues. CDR3 sequence reads: CASSLAGVSGELFF. For the CDR3, the DNA is TGTGCCAGCAGCCTAGCGGGGGTTAGCGGGGAGCTGTTTTTT. Filled out from reference TRBV11-3 and TRBJ2-2, the complete variable domain reads EAGVVQSPRYKIIEKKQPVAFWCNPISGHNTLYWYLQNLGQGPELLIRYENEEAVDDSQLPKDRFSAERLKGVDSTLKIQPAELGDSAVYLCASSLAGVSGELFFGEGSRLTVL.

V usage is TRBV2 and J usage is TRBJ1-2, with 11 nucleotides matching TRBD1. The CDR3 covers 16 residues. V dropped 2 bases and J dropped 4; count of bases not matched to a gene: 6. Germline CDR1 is SNHLY and CDR2 is FYNNEI. This chain's CDR3 is CASSEMRGQGVYGYTF. The CDR3 bases are TGTGCCAGCAGTGAAATGCGGGGACAGGGGGTCTATGGCTACACCTTC.

The V call is TRBV19, the J call TRBJ1-4, with 9 bases matching TRBD1. Germline CDR1 is LNHDA and CDR2 is SQIVND (reference sequence). The V gene end was trimmed by 5 bases and the J gene end by 7 bases; junction bases not matched to a gene: 5. CDR3 length: 14 amino acids. The CDR3 loop reads CASSFGQGSEKLFF. DNA of the CDR3: TGTGCCAGTAGTTTTGGACAGGGGAGTGAAAAACTGTTTTTT.

CDR3 coding DNA: TGTGCCACCAGCAGGACAGGGGCGATGAACACTGAAGCTTTCTTT. Its protein product is CATSRTGAMNTEAFF. V usage is TRBV15 and J usage is TRBJ1-1; 8 nucleotides align to TRBD1. Looked up from germline, CDR1 is LNHNV and CDR2 is YYDKDF (reference sequence). The CDR3 spans 15 residues. Trimming cost V 3 bases and J 0 bases; bases outside gene matches: 3.

The chain is built from TRBV19 and TRBJ2-3; the D is unclear. The CDR3 loop spans 13 amino acids. Trimming took 5 bases from V and 0 from J, leaving 6 bases between them. CDR1 and CDR2 (germline): LNHDA, SQIVND (reference sequence). For the CDR3, the DNA is TGTGCCAGTAGTTTGGGCAGCACAGATACGCAGTATTTT. Translation: CASSLGSTDTQYF.

The V call is TRBV12-3 or TRBV12-4, the J call TRBJ1-1; D remains ambiguous. V lost 10 bases to trimming and J lost 1 base, with 13 bases between them. The CDR3 covers 13 residues. The CDR3 DNA sequence: TGTGCCATCCAAACTGTCAAGAACACTGAAGCTTTCTTT. It codes for CAIQTVKNTEAFF.

This clone showed up just a few times. The chain employs TRBV7-3 and TRBJ1-5; tentative D call: TRBD1 (6 bases). Trimming removed 4 bases at V and 2 bases at J, with 15 bases between. The CDR3 is made up of 16 amino acids. Germline V CDR1 and CDR2: SGHTA, FQGTGA. CDR3: CASSSTTGIGNQPQHF. CDR3 nucleotide sequence: TGTGCCAGCAGCTCAACTACAGGGATCGGCAATCAGCCCCAGCATTTT.

This clone has a handful of counts. The chain is built from TRBV19 and TRBJ2-3, with D possibly matching TRBD1 (5 bases). CDR1 is LNHDA and CDR2 is SQIVND in the germline V gene (reference sequence). The CDR3 length is 13 residues. The V and J ends lost 6 bases and 6 bases respectively, with 13 bases between them. DNA for the CDR3: TGTGCCAGTAGCCTATCAGGGCAGGATACGCAGTATTTT. This sequence encodes CASSLSGQDTQYF. Variable domain in full (rest from reference TRBV19 and TRBJ2-3): DGGITQSPKYLFRKEGQNVTLSCEQNLNHDAMYWYRQDPGQGLRLIYYSQIVNDFQKGDIAEGYSVSREKKESFPLTVTSAQKNPTAFYLCASSLSGQDTQYFGPGTRLTVL.

The chain links TRBV24-1 to TRBJ2-7; 8 bases are shared with TRBD1. The CDR3 consists of 14 residues. Germline V gives CDR1 KGHDR, CDR2 SFDVKD. With 10 bases clipped from V and 4 bases from J, the junction kept 11 bases outside the gene matches. The CDR3 DNA sequence: TGTGCCACTAGCCCGGGACAGGATATTTACGAGCAGTACTTC. Amino acid sequence: CATSPGQDIYEQYF.

The genes are TRBV5-1 and TRBJ2-1; TRBD2 matches at 9 bases. J was trimmed by 5 bases and V by 0 bases; bases with no gene match: 12. Germline loops: CDR1 SGHRS, CDR2 YFSETQ. The CDR3 runs 18 residues. The CDR3 region has the DNA TGCGCCAGCAGCTTGGGCCCCCTTAGCGGGAGACGGGACAATGAGCAGTTCTTC. Its protein product is CASSLGPLSGRRDNEQFF.

Only a few counts were recorded for this clone. V usage is TRBV30 and J usage is TRBJ2-5; perhaps TRBD1 as D (7 bases). The CDR3 contains 13 residues. Trimming left V 4 bases short and J 5 bases short, with 14 bases between. Germline CDR1 and CDR2: GTSNPN and SVGIG (reference sequence). The CDR3 here is CAWNPQGRETQYF. For the CDR3, the DNA is TGTGCCTGGAACCCACAGGGGAGGGAGACCCAGTACTTC.

This chain joins TRBV21-1 and TRBJ1-5; the D call TRBD1 from the table was never checked on the DNA. TRBV21-1 is an annotated pseudogene. This CDR3 region has 15 residues. The CDR3 reads CASSKRKGADQPQHF. DNA for the CDR3: TGTGCCAGCAGCAAAAGGAAGGGGGCCGATCAGCCCCAGCATTTT.

The chain has TRBV7-9 and TRBJ1-2, with no clear D. The CDR3 runs 14 residues. CDR1 and CDR2 (germline): SEHNR, FQNEAQ (reference sequence). The germline V and J ends were trimmed by 1 base and 6 bases, with 12 bases remaining between them. For the CDR3, the DNA is TGTGCCAGCAGCTTAGAACGGTTGTATGATGGCTACACCTTC. As protein: CASSLERLYDGYTF.

V and J are TRBV18 and TRBJ1-3, with TRBD1 as a possible D gene (6 bases). V shed 8 bases and J shed 0 bases, with 8 bases lying between them. Germline V CDR1 and CDR2: KGHSH, LQKENI. The CDR3 consists of 13 residues. CDR3 amino acids: CASGQSSGNTIYF. The CDR3 coding sequence is TGTGCCAGCGGACAGAGCTCTGGAAACACCATATATTTT.

The gene calls are TRBV6-1 and TRBJ1-4; 7 positions match TRBD1. There are 16 residues in the CDR3. Trimming cost V 1 base and J 0 bases; bases outside gene matches: 2. CDR1 is MNHNS, CDR2 SASEGT, per germline. The CDR3, as DNA: TGTGCCAGCAGTGAAGACAGGGGAACAACTAATGAAAAACTGTTTTTT. This gives the protein CASSEDRGTTNEKLFF.

V and J are TRBV28 and TRBJ2-1; 9 positions match TRBD2. The CDR3 is 15 amino acids. V gave up 4 bases and J gave up 4 bases; unmatched junction bases: 5. From germline, CDR1 is MDHEN and CDR2 SYDVKM. The CDR3 nucleotides read TGTGCCAGCAGTTCTAGCGGGGAGCCATACAATGAGCAGTTCTTC. Its protein product is CASSSSGEPYNEQFF.

The gene calls are TRBV3-1 (or the pseudogene TRBV3-2) and TRBJ1-5; no clear D. The V end lost 5 bases, the J end lost 3 bases, and 11 bases lay between the germline ends. Germline-derived CDR1 and CDR2 are LGHDT and YNNKEL (reference sequence). The CDR3 is made up of 14 amino acids. CDR3 loop: CASSWADTNQPQHF. As DNA, the CDR3 is TGTGCCAGCAGCTGGGCCGACACCAATCAGCCCCAGCATTTT.

This chain links TRBV24-1 with TRBJ2-5; 10 bases match TRBD1. Per germline, CDR1 KGHDR and CDR2 SFDVKD. The CDR3 extends over 17 amino acids. With V trimmed by 2 bases and J by 3 bases, 8 bases remained unmatched. This CDR3 is CATSDSAGTGDKETQYF. The DNA of the CDR3 is TGTGCCACCAGTGATTCAGCCGGGACAGGGGACAAAGAGACCCAGTACTTC.

The chain uses TRBV19 and TRBJ2-3; 7 bases line up with TRBD2. There are 15 residues in the CDR3. V was pared by 7 bases and J by 5 bases, with 12 bases of the junction left unmatched. Germline CDR1 and CDR2: LNHDA and SQIVND (reference sequence). This CDR3 is CASTHGAGEGDTQYF. CDR3 nucleotide sequence: TGTGCCAGTACTCATGGGGCGGGAGAGGGAGATACGCAGTATTTT. The complete variable domain, with remaining parts taken from reference TRBV19 and TRBJ2-3, reads DGGITQSPKYLFRKEGQNVTLSCEQNLNHDAMYWYRQDPGQGLRLIYYSQIVNDFQKGDIAEGYSVSREKKESFPLTVTSAQKNPTAFYLCASTHGAGEGDTQYFGPGTRLTVL.

This chain connects TRBV19 to TRBJ1-1, with D tentatively TRBD1 (5 bases). Between the trimmed V and J ends, which lost 5 bases and 2 bases, there was a span of 9 bases. The CDR3 consists of 13 residues. The germline CDR1 and CDR2 sequences are LNHDA and SQIVND (reference sequence). The DNA for the CDR3 is TGTGCCAGTAGTTACGGGGGAAACACTGAAGCTTTCTTT. Protein: CASSYGGNTEAFF.

This sequence joins TRBV11-2 and TRBJ2-2, with 11 bases matching TRBD1. J lost 5 bases, V lost 6 bases, and 8 bases had no gene match. This CDR3 has 16 amino acids. From germline, CDR1 is SGHAT and CDR2 FQNNGV. The CDR3 DNA sequence: TGTGCCAGCAGAAAACCCGGGACAGGGGGGACCGGGGAGCTGTTTTTT. Its protein is CASRKPGTGGTGELFF.

The rearrangement joins TRBV23-1 to TRBJ2-7; 9 bases agree with TRBD2. TRBV23-1 qualifies as an ORF whose function is uncertain. Losses at the gene ends were 3 bases for V and 6 bases for J; bases not matched to a gene: 6. The CDR3 is 14 residues long. In DNA form, the CDR3 reads TGCGCCAGCAGTCACCCGGGACTAGCTTCCGAGCAGTACGTC. Its translation: CASSHPGLASEQYV.